This T cell receptor (beta chain) appears in the sequencing data of a study of T cells after yellow fever vaccination. Turning to this clonotype: Its specificity is unknown.

Points from the study as a whole: A faster peak, day 5 versus 15, was reached by the weaker secondary response. Researchers noted that a small share of clonotypes showed up in both CD4 and CD8 compartments.

TCR cDNA was made by 5'RACE template switching, adding a universal primer site and UMIs. Via MiXCR, TCRdb re-called the 5' RACE reads, giving one row per CDR3 protein. The table includes hundreds of thousands of distinct CDR3 sequences, approximately 12% detected once. The germline V gene has CDR1 MNHEY and CDR2 SVGEGT. V was pared by 6 bases and J by 7 bases, with 19 bases between. The CDR3 has 15 residues. The sample here was PBMCs, taken on the day of the yellow fever booster vaccination. This chain joins TRBV6-2 or TRBV6-3 and TRBJ2-1; D not certain. The source of this sequence is a young man who received the YFV17D yellow fever vaccine. The CDR3 spells CASSPRPFWGNEQFF. CDR3 in DNA: TGTGCCAGCAGCCCCCGGCCTTTCTGGGGTAATGAGCAGTTCTTC.